Listed here are 22 T cell receptor beta chains from one sample, sequenced in a study of T-cell reconstitution after alpha-beta-depleted transplantation in children. Unique molecular identifiers were incorporated into the prepared TCRbeta library. Via MiXCR, TCRdb re-called the PCR reads, giving one row per CDR3 protein. Here the sample spans about 610,000 distinct CDR3 sequences, roughly a tenth being singletons. The specimen was PBMCs from the stem cell graft donor, collected from the stem cell graft. These TCRs come from a human donor who donated a stem cell graft to a child with acute myeloid leukemia.

This clonotype has at least ten counts. The chain employs TRBV4-3 and TRBJ1-2, with D perhaps TRBD1 (6 bases). The CDR3 consists of 13 residues. With 3 bases removed from V and 5 bases from J, the gap between germline ends came to 10 bases. The germline V gene has CDR1 LGHNA and CDR2 YSLEER. This chain's CDR3 is CASSQGAGYGYTF. DNA of the CDR3: TGCGCCAGCAGCCAGGGGGCAGGGTATGGCTACACCTTC.

This clonotype appeared many times. The rearrangement links TRBV12-3 or TRBV12-4 to TRBJ1-3; D unclear. This CDR3 region has 14 residues. Trimming took 6 bases from V and 0 from J, leaving 9 bases between them. The CDR3 sequence: CASSPSSSGNTIYF. The CDR3 DNA is TGTGCCAGCAGCCCATCCAGCTCTGGAAACACCATATATTTT.

A few counts support this clonotype. It is likely a read error, because the conserved phenylalanine at the end of the CDR3 is missing. This chain connects TRBV7-3 to TRBJ2-2; 7 nucleotides match TRBD2. CDR3 length: 13 residues. CDR1 and CDR2 (germline): SGHTA, FQGTGA. V trimming: 5 bases; J trimming: 5 bases; junction bases outside the gene matches: 2. In nucleotides, the CDR3 is TGTGCCAGCAGCCTTAGCGGGACCGGGGAGCTGTTTCTT. It specifies CASSLSGTGELFL.

The chain has TRBV3-1 and TRBJ2-3; the D is unclear. The germline CDR1 and CDR2 sequences are LGHDT and YNNKEL (reference sequence). This CDR3 has 14 amino acids. The V end lost 2 bases, the J end lost 4 bases, and 10 bases lay between the germline ends. The CDR3 loop reads CASSQSAAPDTQYF. CDR3 coding DNA: TGTGCCAGCAGCCAATCTGCGGCCCCAGATACGCAGTATTTT.

Comment on this clonotype: This sequence may be a read error, since a much larger clone differs from it by one base. Here the CDR3 omits its conserved ending phenylalanine or tryptophan, so a read error is the likely source. V usage is TRBV11-2 and J usage is TRBJ2-1, with 8 bases that match TRBD2. Germline V lookup: CDR1 SGHAT, CDR2 FQNNGV. This CDR3 has 19 amino acids. J was trimmed by 0 bases and V by 2 bases; bases with no gene match: 12. The CDR3 nucleotides read TGTGCCAGCAGCTTATTGGCCCAGCGGGGGATCCCCTCCTACAATGAGCAGTTCGTC. Translating it yields CASSLLAQRGIPSYNEQFV.

This clonotype was counted ten times or more. The chain carries TRBV28 and TRBJ2-5; D is possibly TRBD1 or TRBD2 (5 bases each). V was shortened by 5 bases and J by 2 bases, with 27 bases between the two germline ends. Germline V gene sequence: CDR1 MDHEN, CDR2 SYDVKM. CDR3 length: 19 amino acids. As DNA, the CDR3 is TGTGCCAGCAGTCTTGGGTTGTCAGGGAGTGGGTCCGGGCAAGAGACCCAGTACTTC. It yields the protein CASSLGLSGSGSGQETQYF.

This clonotype has a count of ten or more. The rearrangement joins TRBV29-1 to TRBJ2-7; TRBD1 matches at 8 bases. The CDR3 spans 14 residues. Germline values: CDR1 SQVTM, CDR2 ANQGSEA. V trimming: 6 bases; J trimming: 1 base; junction bases outside the gene matches: 8. CDR3 DNA: TGCAGCGTATCAGGCAGGGGGCGATCCTACGAGCAGTACTTC. This encodes CSVSGRGRSYEQYF.

This clonotype was seen many times. J is TRBJ2-1 and V is TRBV29-1; the match to TRBD1 covers 7 bases. The germline CDR1 and CDR2 sequences are SQVTM and ANQGSEA. V trimming: 7 bases; J trimming: 5 bases; junction bases outside the gene matches: 17. CDR3 length: 16 residues. This CDR3 reads CSAPTGKGASHNEQFF. The CDR3 nucleotides are TGCAGCGCTCCGACAGGGAAAGGGGCTTCGCACAATGAGCAGTTCTTC.

This clonotype was seen only a few times. The chain uses TRBV9 and TRBJ1-2, with 8 bases matching TRBD1. The CDR3 spans 14 residues. The ends lost 0 bases at V and 2 bases at J; junction bases unmatched: 0. The germline CDR1 and CDR2 sequences are SGDLS and YYNGEE. CDR3 nucleotide sequence: TGTGCCAGCAGCGTAGGGACAGGGAACTATGGCTACACCTTC. Protein: CASSVGTGNYGYTF.

The sample holds many counts of this clonotype. The genes are TRBV3-1 and TRBJ2-7; D gene ambiguous. Deletions cut 1 base from V and 3 bases from J, with 7 bases between. CDR1 is LGHDT, CDR2 YNNKEL, per germline (reference sequence). CDR3 length equals 13 residues. The CDR3 loop reads CASSQGLVYEQYF. For the CDR3, the DNA is TGTGCCAGCAGCCAAGGGCTGGTCTACGAGCAGTACTTC.

This chain joins TRBV20-1 and TRBJ2-3, with 8 bases aligning to TRBD2. The germline CDR1 and CDR2 sequences are DFQATT and SNEGSKA (reference sequence). This CDR3 spans 15 amino acids. V gave up 6 bases and J gave up 4 bases; unmatched junction bases: 12. In DNA form, the CDR3 reads TGCAGTGCCACTAAGGACGGGAGGGCCTCAGATACGCAGTATTTT. Encoded protein: CSATKDGRASDTQYF.

This clonotype came up a few times. The chain is built from TRBV6-2 or TRBV6-3 and TRBJ2-7; tentatively, D is TRBD2 (6 bases). The CDR3 runs to 15 residues. In germline, CDR1 is MNHEY, CDR2 SVGEGT. Trimming left V 2 bases short and J 3 bases short, with 14 bases between. For the CDR3, the DNA is TGTGCCAGCAGTTACGTTGGGGGAGGAAGCTACGAGCAGTACTTC. It encodes CASSYVGGGSYEQYF.

This clonotype was seen a few times. The J gene is TRBJ2-7, the V gene TRBV7-9, with D perhaps TRBD1 (6 bases). Germline V gene sequence: CDR1 SEHNR, CDR2 FQNEAQ (reference sequence). The V gene lost 5 bases and the J gene lost 0 bases, with 14 bases spanning the gap. The CDR3 spans 15 residues. The DNA for the CDR3 is TGTGCCAGCAGCCCCCGGACAGAGCACTCCTACGAGCAGTACTTC. It translates to CASSPRTEHSYEQYF.

The V and J genes are TRBV27 and TRBJ2-1, with D unresolved. The CDR3 runs 14 residues. V was pared by 3 bases and J by 2 bases, with 8 bases between. Germline values: CDR1 MNHEY, CDR2 SMNVEV (reference sequence). This CDR3 reads CASSLEDAYNEQFF. As DNA, the CDR3 is TGTGCCAGCAGTTTGGAAGATGCCTACAATGAGCAGTTCTTC.

There are a few counts of this clonotype. The CDR3 DNA is TGTGCCAGCAGTCTAGGGGTAGGGGTCACAGATACGCAGTATTTT. Its translation: CASSLGVGVTDTQYF. This chain uses TRBV12-3 or TRBV12-4 with TRBJ2-3; D perhaps matches TRBD1 (5 bases). The V gene lost 5 bases and the J gene lost 2 bases, with 14 bases spanning the gap. The CDR3 has 15 amino acids.

This clonotype showed up just a few times. The chain carries TRBV27 and TRBJ2-1; D tentatively reads TRBD1 or TRBD2 (5 bases each). The V and J ends lost 6 bases and 0 bases respectively, with 9 bases between them. The germline V gene encodes CDR1 MNHEY and CDR2 SMNVEV (reference sequence). The CDR3 covers 14 residues. In DNA form, the CDR3 reads TGTGCCAGCAGGGGGGAAGGCTCCTACAATGAGCAGTTCTTC. Translation: CASRGEGSYNEQFF.

The table lists this clonotype with many counts. The chain has TRBV20-1 and TRBJ2-7; weak D call: TRBD2 (6 bases). The CDR3 has 12 amino acids. V lost 5 bases and J 5 bases, leaving 13 bases between the germline ends. Germline V gene lookup returns CDR1 DFQATT and CDR2 SNEGSKA (reference sequence). CDR3 DNA: TGCAGTGCTGGGGGGAGGAACGACGAGCAGTACTTC. Translating it yields CSAGGRNDEQYF.

The chain is built from TRBV29-1 and TRBJ2-5; D could derive from TRBD1 or TRBD2 (7 bases each). Germline-derived CDR1 and CDR2 are SQVTM and ANQGSEA. Trimming took 3 bases from V and 7 from J, leaving 15 bases between them. The CDR3 covers 13 residues. CDR3 nucleotides: TGCAGCGTTGATAGTCAGGGGGGGGGGACCCAGTACTTC. Translated, it gives CSVDSQGGGTQYF.

This clonotype was detected only a few times. This chain connects TRBV29-1 to TRBJ1-1; a weak D match, TRBD1 (6 bases). The germline V gene encodes CDR1 SQVTM and CDR2 ANQGSEA. The CDR3 has 11 residues. The ends were cut back, 4 bases at V and 9 bases at J, with 12 bases in the middle. The DNA for the CDR3 is TGCAGCGTTGTACAGGGTGCGAAAGCTTTCTTT. As protein: CSVVQGAKAFF.

In this sample, this clonotype turned up many times. V usage is TRBV20-1 and J usage is TRBJ2-3; D not certain. Trimming removed 3 bases at V and 1 base at J, with 8 bases between. The germline V gene has CDR1 DFQATT and CDR2 SNEGSKA (reference sequence). This CDR3 is 13 amino acids long. The CDR3 region is CSARLFRTDTQYF. DNA of the CDR3: TGCAGTGCTAGGCTATTCCGCACAGATACGCAGTATTTT.

This clonotype showed up many times. This rearrangement joins TRBV29-1 to TRBJ2-7, with 9 bases lining up with TRBD2. The germline V gene has CDR1 SQVTM and CDR2 ANQGSEA. This CDR3 spans 12 amino acids. V was pared by 4 bases and J by 6 bases, with 4 bases of the junction left unmatched. The CDR3 sequence: CSVGRGGIEQYF. CDR3 in DNA: TGCAGCGTTGGGCGGGGGGGAATCGAGCAGTACTTC.

This clonotype was recorded many times. This chain connects TRBV11-2 to TRBJ2-3; 14 nucleotides match TRBD2. V lost 7 bases to trimming and J lost 5 bases; unmatched junction nucleotides: 14. This CDR3 is 18 amino acids long. Germline lookup yields CDR1 SGHAT and CDR2 FQNNGV. CDR3 loop: CASTPRGTSGRRVDTQYF. Here the CDR3 DNA reads TGTGCCAGCACCCCTCGGGGGACTAGCGGGAGAAGGGTAGATACGCAGTATTTT.